In its sample, the clone carrying this TCR beta chain was seen many times. Its target is not known. This CDR3 region has 13 residues. Germline values: CDR1 SQVTM, CDR2 ANQGSEA. Trimming took off 6 bases at V and 4 bases at J, with 13 bases between the two ends. The source of the sample is a study of T-cell reconstitution after alpha-beta-depleted transplantation in children. Unique molecular identifiers were built into the TCRbeta library. TCRdb independently ran MiXCR on the PCR reads; one entry per CDR3 protein. Among around 250,000 distinct CDR3 sequences listed, 25% were seen once. Study-wide findings and caveats: At the one-year point after transplant, T-cell counts and TCRbeta diversity were found to come mostly from T cells that had been newly produced.

The source was PBMCs, collected before TCRalphabeta/CD19-depleted stem cell transplant. The chain employs TRBV29-1 and TRBJ2-1; TRBD1 might be the D (7 bases). The TCR comes from a girl aged 2 to 9 with Fanconi anemia, due to receive a stem cell transplant. The CDR3: CSVDREAYNEQFF. DNA for the CDR3: TGCAGCGTAGACAGGGAGGCTTACAATGAGCAGTTCTTC.